Here is one TCR beta chain with its context. The data are from a study of blood T cell repertoires in COVID-19. Assay used: immunoSEQ multiplex PCR; TCRdb lists only in-frame clones, some missing. The sample yields about 150,000 clones, around 80% seen once. This CDR3 spans 14 amino acids. The V gene's germline CDR1 is KGHSH and CDR2 LQKENI. Trimming took 1 base from V and 5 from J, leaving 11 bases between them. This receptor was obtained from a woman in her 70s who had recovered from COVID-19. The V and J genes are TRBV18 and TRBJ1-1; D remains unclear. Material for sequencing was peripheral blood. CDR3: CASSPLEGGTEAFF. The CDR3 DNA reads as TGTGCCAGCTCACCACTTGAGGGAGGGACTGAAGCTTTCTTT.